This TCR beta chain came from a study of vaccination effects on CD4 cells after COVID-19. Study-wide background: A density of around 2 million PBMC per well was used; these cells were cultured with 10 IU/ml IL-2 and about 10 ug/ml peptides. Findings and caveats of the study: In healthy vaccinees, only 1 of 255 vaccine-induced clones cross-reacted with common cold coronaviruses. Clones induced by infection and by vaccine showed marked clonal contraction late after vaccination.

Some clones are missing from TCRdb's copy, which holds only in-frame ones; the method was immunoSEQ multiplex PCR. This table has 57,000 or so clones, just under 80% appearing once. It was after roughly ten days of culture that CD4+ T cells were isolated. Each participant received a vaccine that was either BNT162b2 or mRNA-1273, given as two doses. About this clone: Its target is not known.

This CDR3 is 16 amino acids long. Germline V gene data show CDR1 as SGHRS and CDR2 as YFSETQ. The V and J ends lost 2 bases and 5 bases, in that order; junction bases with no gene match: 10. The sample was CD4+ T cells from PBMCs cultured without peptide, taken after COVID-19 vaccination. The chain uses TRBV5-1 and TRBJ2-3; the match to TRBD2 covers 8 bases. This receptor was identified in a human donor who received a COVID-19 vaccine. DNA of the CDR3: TGCGCCAGCAGCTTCCAATTAGCGGGACCCGGAGATACGCAGTATTTT. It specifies CASSFQLAGPGDTQYF.